A selection of T cell receptor beta chains follows, all from one sample in a study of identical twins. MiXCR was run by TCRdb on the 5' RACE reads, yielding one entry per CDR3 protein. The data show 420,000 or so distinct CDR3 sequences, under 20% seen once. Material for sequencing was naive T cells sorted from blood. These receptors all stem from a man aged 45 to 65 in good health. CDR3s include the opening cysteine and the closing phenylalanine or tryptophan. D genes are given only for firm matches. Clone sizes are given selectively: once, few, many, or a class where the clone is expanded.

TRBJ2-3 - TRBV10-1 - TGCGCCAGCAGTGTTCAGATCACAGATACGCAGTATTTT CASSVQITDTQYF
TRBJ2-3 - TRBV10-3 few TGTGCCATCAGTGATCGGCGGCACAGGATGGAAAGCGCAGATACGCAGTATTTT CAISDRRHRMESADTQYF
TRBJ2-7 TRBD2 TRBV20-1 many TGCAGTGCTAGAGAGGTTAGCGGGTACGAGCAGTACTTC CSAREVSGYEQYF
TRBJ2-5 - TRBV27 - TGTGCCAGCAGTTTTGCGCGGGAAGGGTGGAGTGCGGAGACCCAGTACTTC CASSFAREGWSAETQYF
TRBJ2-3 TRBD1 TRBV11-2 - TGTGCCAGCAGCCCGAGGGACAGTTTTACAGATACGCAGTATTTT CASSPRDSFTDTQYF
TRBJ2-1 TRBD2 TRBV12-3/TRBV12-4 few TGTGCCAGCAGGTGGGGACTAGCGGGAGGGAATGAGCAGTTCTTC CASRWGLAGGNEQFF
TRBJ2-1 TRBD2 TRBV24-1 few TGTGCCACCAGTGATCGGACTAGCGGGAGGACGGCTGAGCAGTTCTTC CATSDRTSGRTAEQFF
TRBJ2-5 - TRBV7-9 - TGTGCCAGCAGCTTAGAACAGTGGGCCCAAGAGACCCAGTACTTC CASSLEQWAQETQYF
TRBJ2-3 TRBD2 TRBV6-5 few TGTGCCAGCAGTTACTCCCTAGCGGGGAGCACAGATACGCAGTATTTT CASSYSLAGSTDTQYF
TRBJ2-1 - TRBV5-1 - TGCGCCAGCAGTAGGCGGGACACTTACAATGAGCAGTTCTTC CASSRRDTYNEQFF
TRBJ2-2 - TRBV5-1 few TGCGCCAGCAGACCAGGGCTGGGCACCGGGGAGCTGTTTTTT CASRPGLGTGELFF
TRBJ1-5 - TRBV5-5 - TGTGCCAGCAGCTGGGGCCAGGCCGGACAGCCCCAGCATTTT CASSWGQAGQPQHF
TRBJ2-7 - TRBV6-2/TRBV6-3 few TGTGCCAGCAGAGGACTGGAGGGAGTCTACGAGCAGTACTTC CASRGLEGVYEQYF
TRBJ2-7 TRBD1 TRBV9 few TGTGCCAGCAGCGTAGGGACAGGGGGGGCCTACGAGCAGTACTTC CASSVGTGGAYEQYF
TRBJ2-1 TRBD2 TRBV4-2 - TGTGCCAGCAGCCAAGATGTCGGGAGGGCCTACGAGCAGTTCTTC CASSQDVGRAYEQFF
TRBJ2-3 TRBD1 TRBV5-4 - TGTGCCAGCAGCTCCGGGACAGGGAGCACAGATACGCAGTATTTT CASSSGTGSTDTQYF
TRBJ2-3 TRBD2 TRBV12-3/TRBV12-4 - TGTGCCAGCACCGTAGCGGGAGGGTCCGCTACGCAGTATTTT CASTVAGGSATQYF
TRBJ2-7 TRBD1 TRBV4-3 - TGCGCCAGCAGCCAAGATAGGACAGGCTACGAGCAGTACTTC CASSQDRTGYEQYF
TRBJ1-1 TRBD1 TRBV29-1 - TGCAGCGTGGGGACAGGAGCGAACACTGAAGCTTTCTTT CSVGTGANTEAFF
TRBJ2-6 - TRBV5-1 - TGCGCCAGCAGTTTGCAGAACTCTGGGGCCAACGTCCTGACTTTC CASSLQNSGANVLTF
TRBJ2-7 - TRBV7-2 - TGTGCCAGCAGCCCCTCCTTCAACGAGCAGTACTTC CASSPSFNEQYF
TRBJ2-5 - TRBV20-1 many TGCAGTGCTAGTTCAGTCTCCCGGCACCAAGAGACCCAGTACTTC CSASSVSRHQETQYF
TRBJ1-2 TRBD1 TRBV9 few TGTGCCAGCAGCGTTACGGGACAGGGGTGGTATGGCTACACCTTC CASSVTGQGWYGYTF
TRBJ2-5 TRBD2 TRBV28 many TGTGCCAGCAGTCGATCCGGGACTAGCGGGGGAACGGAGACCCAGTACTTC CASSRSGTSGGTETQYF
TRBJ2-1 - TRBV5-1 few TGCGCCAGCAGCTTGGGCCGGGGGAAAACCTACAATGAGCAGTTCTTC CASSLGRGKTYNEQFF
TRBJ2-2 - TRBV10-1 - TGCGCCAGCACGTCTTCGAACACCGGGGAGCTGTTTTTT CASTSSNTGELFF
TRBJ2-3 TRBD2 TRBV10-3 - TGTGCCATCAAGGACGGGAGGCTTACAGATACGCAGTATTTT CAIKDGRLTDTQYF
TRBJ2-1 - TRBV5-1 - TGCGCCAGCAGCTCCATAGCAGGGGGGAGCAATGAGCAGTTCTTC CASSSIAGGSNEQFF
TRBJ2-3 TRBD1 TRBV27 few TGTGCCAGCAGTCTAATATGGGACAGGGGTCCCACAGATACGCAGTATTTT CASSLIWDRGPTDTQYF
TRBJ2-7 - TRBV4-2 - TGTGCCAGCAGACAGGGTTCCTCTTCCTACGAGCAGTACTTC CASRQGSSSYEQYF
TRBJ1-5 TRBD1 TRBV12-3/TRBV12-4 many TGTGCCAGCAGTCGGGACAGGGTTTCCAATCAGCCCCAGCATTTT CASSRDRVSNQPQHF
TRBJ2-1 - TRBV18 - TGTGCCAGCTCACCACTTAGCGAGTACAATGAGCAGTTCTTC CASSPLSEYNEQFF
TRBJ2-1 - TRBV11-2 - TGTGCCAGCAGCTTAGATCGGTCGAACAATGAGCAGTTCTTC CASSLDRSNNEQFF
TRBJ2-5 - TRBV10-3 few TGTGCCATCAGTGAGTCCCAGGGAGTGGGAGAGACCCAGTACTTC CAISESQGVGETQYF
TRBJ2-7 TRBD2 TRBV28 many TGTGCCAGCACCCCCCAGGGACTAGCGGCATACGAGCAGTACTTC CASTPQGLAAYEQYF
TRBJ2-1 - TRBV6-5 many TGTGCCAGCAGTCACCTAAGGAGAGGGGCTGACAATGAGCAGTTCTTC CASSHLRRGADNEQFF
TRBJ1-1 - TRBV7-9 - TGTGCCAGCAGCCGGGCGGCGGTCATGAACACTGAAGCTTTCTTT CASSRAAVMNTEAFF
TRBJ2-3 - TRBV29-1 many TGCAGCGTTGCTTCTGATACGCAGTATTTT CSVASDTQYF
TRBJ2-7 - TRBV28 many TGTGCCAGTGACGCCCGAGGTCCAAGCGAGCAGTACTTC CASDARGPSEQYF
TRBJ1-4 - TRBV10-3 few TGTGCCAGTCGCGGGTTAGGGAATAATGAAAAACTGTTTTTT CASRGLGNNEKLFF
TRBJ2-7 - TRBV5-6 - TGTGCCAGCAGCCTCGGAACACGATACTACGAGCAGTACTTC CASSLGTRYYEQYF
TRBJ1-4 TRBD1 TRBV18 many TGTGCCAGCTCATCCGGGACAGGGGTTATTGAAAAACTGTTTTTT CASSSGTGVIEKLFF
TRBJ2-5 - TRBV6-5 many TGTGCCAGCAGTTACTCGGCAGAGCTGGGGGAGACCCAGTACTTC CASSYSAELGETQYF
TRBJ1-5 - TRBV5-1 many TGCGCCAGCAGCTTTATTTCGGGACTAGGTCAGCCCCAGCATTTT CASSFISGLGQPQHF
TRBJ2-3 - TRBV20-1 few TGCAGTGCTCTTGGGTTAGGGAGGGATACGCAGTATTTT CSALGLGRDTQYF
TRBJ2-1 TRBD2 TRBV5-1 few TGCGCCAGGGGACTAGCCTCCTACAATGAGCAGTTCTTC CARGLASYNEQFF
TRBJ2-7 - TRBV6-2/TRBV6-3 - TGTGCCAGCAGTTACATCGGCCAGACCTACGAGCAGTACTTC CASSYIGQTYEQYF
TRBJ1-6 TRBD1 TRBV11-1 many TGTGCCAGCAGCTGGGATGGACAGGGTAATTCACCCCTCCACTTT CASSWDGQGNSPLHF
TRBJ1-1 - TRBV12-3/TRBV12-4 few TGTGCCAGCAGTTTTAAACTGAACACTGAAGCTTTCTTT CASSFKLNTEAFF